The 3 T cell receptor beta chains given below trace back to one sample, sequenced in a study of identical twins listed by TCRdb under 2016. Libraries were made using 5' RACE. Sequencing instrument: Illumina HiSeq 2000. TCRdb trimmed public reads at Q25 via fastp, called clones via MiXCR and kept in-frame beta chains. Each record represents a unique CDR3 protein, reported with the most common genes and DNA among its rows. This sample gives about 530,000 distinct CDR3 sequences in total; around 15% of them show up just once. The top ten clonotypes cover 0.44% of the sample. The data were also submitted as part of a second study, on yellow fever vaccine responses in identical twins.

Sequenced material: CD4+ T cells sorted from blood. These receptors originate from a woman between 18 and 29 years old in good health.

This clonotype was recorded a few times. V and J are TRBV11-2 and TRBJ2-3; D call uncertain. Deletions cut 2 bases from V and 2 bases from J, with 5 bases between. This CDR3 has 13 amino acids. Germline V CDR1 and CDR2: SGHAT, FQNNGV. The CDR3 region is CASSLFITDTQYF. The CDR3 DNA sequence: TGTGCCAGCAGCTTATTTATCACAGATACGCAGTATTTT.

This clonotype was seen a handful of times. This chain uses TRBV5-6 with TRBJ2-1, with 12 nucleotides matching TRBD2. Germline loops: CDR1 SGHDT, CDR2 YYEEEE. The CDR3 is 14 amino acids. V lost 4 bases, J lost 9 bases, and 5 bases stayed unmatched. CDR3 residues: CASSPGLAGIEQFF. Here the CDR3 DNA reads TGTGCCAGCAGCCCGGGACTAGCGGGCATTGAGCAGTTCTTC.

The chain recombines TRBV20-1 with TRBJ1-5; the D is unclear. Germline CDR1 and CDR2: DFQATT and SNEGSKA (reference sequence). Between the trimmed V and J ends, which lost 6 bases and 0 bases, there was a span of 15 bases. The CDR3 covers 15 residues. The CDR3 DNA reads TGCAGTGCCCGGGTAACCGTGAATAGCAATCAGCCCCAGCATTTT. Protein: CSARVTVNSNQPQHF.